This T cell receptor (beta chain) was obtained from a study of graft-versus-host responses after intestinal transplantation. J gave up 8 bases and V 4 bases, and 13 bases lay outside the gene matches. Germline V gene sequence: CDR1 LNHDA, CDR2 SQIVND (reference sequence). The CDR3 runs to 15 residues. Assay: immunoSEQ multiplex PCR; the TCRdb copy retains only in-frame clones and omits some. Here the sample spans under 65,000 clones, 85% to 95% being singletons. For this clone: The antigen remains undetermined.

The sequence was collected from a human donor who was the organ donor for an intestinal transplant. The chain has TRBV19 and TRBJ1-2; TRBD1 matches at 7 bases. The sample in question was unstimulated CD4+ T cells sorted from spleen or lymph node cells, obtained before transplant. In nucleotides, the CDR3 is TGTGCCAGTAGTACCGCCCCGACAGGGAAGGACGGCTACACCTTC. Encoded protein: CASSTAPTGKDGYTF.